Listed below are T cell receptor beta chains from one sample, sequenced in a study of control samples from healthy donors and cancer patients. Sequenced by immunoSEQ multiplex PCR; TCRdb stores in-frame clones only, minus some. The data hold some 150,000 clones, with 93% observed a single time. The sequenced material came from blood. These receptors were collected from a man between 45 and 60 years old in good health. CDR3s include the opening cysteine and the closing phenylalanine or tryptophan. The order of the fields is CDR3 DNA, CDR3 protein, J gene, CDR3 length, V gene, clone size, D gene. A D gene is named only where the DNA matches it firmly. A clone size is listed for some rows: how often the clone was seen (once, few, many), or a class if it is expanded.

CDR3 DNA: TGTGCCAGCAGCCCTCTGAACGAGCAGTACTTC; CDR3 protein: CASSPLNEQYF; J gene: TRBJ2-7; CDR3 length: 11; V gene: TRBV28; clone size: -; D gene: -
CDR3 DNA: TGCAGCGTTGAAGATAAAAGGCCAGGGGGCGCGGGAACTGAAGCTTTCTTT; CDR3 protein: CSVEDKRPGGAGTEAFF; J gene: TRBJ1-1; CDR3 length: 17; V gene: TRBV29-1; clone size: -; D gene: TRBD1
CDR3 DNA: TGTGCCTCTGCCATGGGGGGTTCCTCCTATAATTCACCCCTCCACTTT; CDR3 protein: CASAMGGSSYNSPLHF; J gene: TRBJ1-6; CDR3 length: 16; V gene: TRBV30; clone size: -; D gene: -
CDR3 DNA: TGTGCCAGCTCACCCGGACAGTTGTATGCTAATGAAAAACTGTTTTTT; CDR3 protein: CASSPGQLYANEKLFF; J gene: TRBJ1-4; CDR3 length: 16; V gene: TRBV18; clone size: -; D gene: -
CDR3 DNA: TGCAGTGCTAGGCTAGCGAATGAGCAGTTCTTC; CDR3 protein: CSARLANEQFF; J gene: TRBJ2-1; CDR3 length: 11; V gene: TRBV20-1; clone size: once; D gene: -
CDR3 DNA: TGTGCCAGCAGCTTGCGGACTAGCGGGAGGGCCGCGGATGAGCAGTTCTTC; CDR3 protein: CASSLRTSGRAADEQFF; J gene: TRBJ2-1; CDR3 length: 17; V gene: TRBV3-1/TRBV3-2; clone size: -; D gene: TRBD2
CDR3 DNA: TGTGCCAGCAGTGAAGCGGGCCGCTCCTATGGCTACACCTTC; CDR3 protein: CASSEAGRSYGYTF; J gene: TRBJ1-2; CDR3 length: 14; V gene: TRBV2; clone size: -; D gene: -
CDR3 DNA: TGTGCCAGCAGCCAAACTCCGGGGGTCCAGGGTGAGCAGTTCTTC; CDR3 protein: CASSQTPGVQGEQFF; J gene: TRBJ2-1; CDR3 length: 15; V gene: TRBV3-1/TRBV3-2; clone size: -; D gene: -
CDR3 DNA: TGTGCCAGCAGCTTAGTACTAGCGGGAGAACAGACCCAGTACTTC; CDR3 protein: CASSLVLAGEQTQYF; J gene: TRBJ2-5; CDR3 length: 15; V gene: TRBV11-2; clone size: -; D gene: TRBD2
CDR3 DNA: TGCAGCGTTGATGGTAGACAAGAGACCCAGTACTTC; CDR3 protein: CSVDGRQETQYF; J gene: TRBJ2-5; CDR3 length: 12; V gene: TRBV29-1; clone size: -; D gene: -
CDR3 DNA: TGTGCCAGCAGCCACGGGAATACTGGGGTGGGTGGCCCTACGAACACTGAAGCTTTCTTT; CDR3 protein: CASSHGNTGVGGPTNTEAFF; J gene: TRBJ1-1; CDR3 length: 20; V gene: TRBV7-6; clone size: -; D gene: -
CDR3 DNA: TGTGCCAGTAGTTTTCATTTGACAGGCCAAGAGACCCAGTACTTC; CDR3 protein: CASSFHLTGQETQYF; J gene: TRBJ2-5; CDR3 length: 15; V gene: TRBV19; clone size: -; D gene: -
CDR3 DNA: TGTGCCAGCAGTTCCGGACCCCCTCAGCGGGGGGAGACCCAGTACTTC; CDR3 protein: CASSSGPPQRGETQYF; J gene: TRBJ2-5; CDR3 length: 16; V gene: TRBV28; clone size: -; D gene: TRBD2
CDR3 DNA: TGTGCCACCGGACTAGCGGGAGGGACCGGGGAGCTGTTTTTT; CDR3 protein: CATGLAGGTGELFF; J gene: TRBJ2-2; CDR3 length: 14; V gene: TRBV24-1; clone size: -; D gene: TRBD2
CDR3 DNA: TGCACCAGCAGCCAAGGACTAGCGGGAGCGGGCGGGGAGCTGTTTTTT; CDR3 protein: CTSSQGLAGAGGELFF; J gene: TRBJ2-2; CDR3 length: 16; V gene: TRBV1; clone size: once; D gene: -
CDR3 DNA: TGTGCCAGCAGCGACCGACAGGGGAAGGGGGCCAATGAGCAGTTCTTC; CDR3 protein: CASSDRQGKGANEQFF; J gene: TRBJ2-1; CDR3 length: 16; V gene: TRBV7-9; clone size: -; D gene: TRBD1
CDR3 DNA: TGCGCCAGCATGGGACAGGGGGCCCCCTACGAGCAGTACTTC; CDR3 protein: CASMGQGAPYEQYF; J gene: TRBJ2-7; CDR3 length: 14; V gene: TRBV4-1; clone size: -; D gene: TRBD1
CDR3 DNA: TGTGCCAGTTACACGGGGGATCAGCCCCAGCATTTT; CDR3 protein: CASYTGDQPQHF; J gene: TRBJ1-5; CDR3 length: 12; V gene: TRBV28; clone size: -; D gene: -
CDR3 DNA: TGTGCCAGCAGGACCGGGACAGGGAATGAACTAAGGGCTGAAGCTTTCTTT; CDR3 protein: CASRTGTGNELRAEAFF; J gene: TRBJ1-1; CDR3 length: 17; V gene: TRBV27; clone size: once; D gene: TRBD1
CDR3 DNA: TGCGCCAGCAGCTTGTTGGCAGTTTTCACCGGGGAGCTGTTTTTT; CDR3 protein: CASSLLAVFTGELFF; J gene: TRBJ2-2; CDR3 length: 15; V gene: TRBV5-1; clone size: -; D gene: -
CDR3 DNA: TGCGCCAGCAGCCAAGACAGGTTTCCCCATCAGCCCCAGCATTTT; CDR3 protein: CASSQDRFPHQPQHF; J gene: TRBJ1-5; CDR3 length: 15; V gene: TRBV4-1; clone size: once; D gene: -
CDR3 DNA: TGTGCCAGCAGCTTGGGGCCTAGCGGGAGCTACAATGAGCAGTTCTTC; CDR3 protein: CASSLGPSGSYNEQFF; J gene: TRBJ2-1; CDR3 length: 16; V gene: TRBV5-6; clone size: -; D gene: TRBD2
CDR3 DNA: TGTGCCATCAGTGACCGGGGGTCTGGAAACACCATATATTTT; CDR3 protein: CAISDRGSGNTIYF; J gene: TRBJ1-3; CDR3 length: 14; V gene: TRBV10-3; clone size: -; D gene: -
CDR3 DNA: TGTGCCAGCAGCGGGCTAGCGGCCACTAGACGCACAGATACGCAGTATTTT; CDR3 protein: CASSGLAATRRTDTQYF; J gene: TRBJ2-3; CDR3 length: 17; V gene: TRBV3-1/TRBV3-2; clone size: -; D gene: TRBD2
CDR3 DNA: TGTGCCAGCAGCTCCACGGGAGGGCCTGAGACCCAGTACTTC; CDR3 protein: CASSSTGGPETQYF; J gene: TRBJ2-5; CDR3 length: 14; V gene: TRBV11-2; clone size: -; D gene: TRBD2
CDR3 DNA: TGTGCCAGCCTCCGGGACAGGTTAGGGGAGACCCAGTACTTC; CDR3 protein: CASLRDRLGETQYF; J gene: TRBJ2-5; CDR3 length: 14; V gene: TRBV7-2; clone size: -; D gene: TRBD1
CDR3 DNA: TGTGCCAGCAGCCCCGGGGACGGCCCGCCCGGGACCTTC; CDR3 protein: CASSPGDGPPGTF; J gene: TRBJ1-2; CDR3 length: 13; V gene: TRBV28; clone size: -; D gene: -
CDR3 DNA: TGTGCCACTACAGTATTAGGGGGGGGAGGCACTGAAGCTTTCTTT; CDR3 protein: CATTVLGGGGTEAFF; J gene: TRBJ1-1; CDR3 length: 15; V gene: TRBV19; clone size: -; D gene: -
CDR3 DNA: TGTGCCAGCAGTGAAGGGTCAAGGTCTAGTAGCAATGAGCAGTTCTTC; CDR3 protein: CASSEGSRSSSNEQFF; J gene: TRBJ2-1; CDR3 length: 16; V gene: TRBV6-1; clone size: once; D gene: -
CDR3 DNA: TGTGCCAGCAGCTCGACACTCCGGGACAGGAAAGAGACCCAGTACTTC; CDR3 protein: CASSSTLRDRKETQYF; J gene: TRBJ2-5; CDR3 length: 16; V gene: TRBV21-1; clone size: -; D gene: -
CDR3 DNA: TGTGCCAGCAGCTTTCAGACTGCTCGGAGCTCTGAAGCTTTCTTT; CDR3 protein: CASSFQTARSSEAFF; J gene: TRBJ1-1; CDR3 length: 15; V gene: TRBV7-2; clone size: -; D gene: -
CDR3 DNA: TGTGCCAGCACTTCGGGACAGTGGTCACCCCTCCACTTT; CDR3 protein: CASTSGQWSPLHF; J gene: TRBJ1-6; CDR3 length: 13; V gene: TRBV6-5; clone size: -; D gene: TRBD1
CDR3 DNA: TGTGCCAGCAGCCACCAGACCATGGAGCAGTTCTTC; CDR3 protein: CASSHQTMEQFF; J gene: TRBJ2-1; CDR3 length: 12; V gene: TRBV3-1/TRBV3-2; clone size: -; D gene: -
CDR3 DNA: TGTGCCAGCAGTGAAAACAGGGGATACACTGAAGCTTTCTTT; CDR3 protein: CASSENRGYTEAFF; J gene: TRBJ1-1; CDR3 length: 14; V gene: TRBV2; clone size: -; D gene: TRBD1
CDR3 DNA: TGTGCCAGCAGCTCCACTAGCGGGACATCCTACAATGAGCAGTTCTTC; CDR3 protein: CASSSTSGTSYNEQFF; J gene: TRBJ2-1; CDR3 length: 16; V gene: TRBV7-9; clone size: -; D gene: TRBD2
CDR3 DNA: TGTGCCAGTAGTCCTCGGGGCCAAGAGACCCAGTACTTC; CDR3 protein: CASSPRGQETQYF; J gene: TRBJ2-5; CDR3 length: 13; V gene: TRBV19; clone size: -; D gene: -
CDR3 DNA: TGTGCCAGCAACCCCCAGAGCTCCTACGAGCAGTACTTC; CDR3 protein: CASNPQSSYEQYF; J gene: TRBJ2-7; CDR3 length: 13; V gene: TRBV6-6; clone size: -; D gene: -
CDR3 DNA: TGTGCCAGCAGCGTATCCGGGACAGGGAACACTGAAGCTTTCTTT; CDR3 protein: CASSVSGTGNTEAFF; J gene: TRBJ1-1; CDR3 length: 15; V gene: TRBV7-2; clone size: -; D gene: TRBD1
CDR3 DNA: TGTGCCAGCAACACTCTGTCGGAGACCCAGTACTTC; CDR3 protein: CASNTLSETQYF; J gene: TRBJ2-5; CDR3 length: 12; V gene: TRBV12-3/TRBV12-4; clone size: -; D gene: -
CDR3 DNA: TGTGCCAGCAGCCCCGGGACCTTCTACGAGCAGTACTTC; CDR3 protein: CASSPGTFYEQYF; J gene: TRBJ2-7; CDR3 length: 13; V gene: TRBV7-9; clone size: -; D gene: -
CDR3 DNA: TGCGCCAGCAGCTGGGTGGCGGGAGGCGAGCAGTACTTC; CDR3 protein: CASSWVAGGEQYF; J gene: TRBJ2-7; CDR3 length: 13; V gene: TRBV5-1; clone size: -; D gene: TRBD2
CDR3 DNA: TGTGCCAGCAGTACCCTGGAACTCATCTATGGCTACACCTTC; CDR3 protein: CASSTLELIYGYTF; J gene: TRBJ1-2; CDR3 length: 14; V gene: TRBV28; clone size: -; D gene: -
CDR3 DNA: TGTGCCAGCAGCCCGGGACAGGGGGCGAGGGAGCAGTACTTC; CDR3 protein: CASSPGQGAREQYF; J gene: TRBJ2-7; CDR3 length: 14; V gene: TRBV7-3; clone size: -; D gene: TRBD1
CDR3 DNA: TGCGCCAGCGCCTCCGGGAGGGCTTCGAATGAGCAGTTCTTC; CDR3 protein: CASASGRASNEQFF; J gene: TRBJ2-1; CDR3 length: 14; V gene: TRBV5-1; clone size: -; D gene: TRBD2
CDR3 DNA: TGTGCCAGTAGCCCCGATCCCTATGGCTACACCTTC; CDR3 protein: CASSPDPYGYTF; J gene: TRBJ1-2; CDR3 length: 12; V gene: TRBV19; clone size: once; D gene: -
CDR3 DNA: TGTGCCAGCAGCTTACGACTAGCGGGAGCCATAGGAGAGCAGTACTTC; CDR3 protein: CASSLRLAGAIGEQYF; J gene: TRBJ2-7; CDR3 length: 16; V gene: TRBV11-2; clone size: -; D gene: TRBD2
CDR3 DNA: TGCGCCAGCAGCGCAACAGGGGTTCGTGGCTACACCTTC; CDR3 protein: CASSATGVRGYTF; J gene: TRBJ1-2; CDR3 length: 13; V gene: TRBV5-1; clone size: -; D gene: TRBD1
CDR3 DNA: TGTGCCAGCAGTGGAGCCGGGACAGTCTCCTACGAGCAGTACTTC; CDR3 protein: CASSGAGTVSYEQYF; J gene: TRBJ2-7; CDR3 length: 15; V gene: TRBV6-1; clone size: -; D gene: TRBD1
CDR3 DNA: TGTGCCAGCAGTAGCCGACGGAAGAGCTCCTATAATTCACCCCTCCACTTT; CDR3 protein: CASSSRRKSSYNSPLHF; J gene: TRBJ1-6; CDR3 length: 17; V gene: TRBV28; clone size: -; D gene: -
CDR3 DNA: TGTGCCACCAGTGTTGCGTCCTCCTACAATGAGCAGTTCTTC; CDR3 protein: CATSVASSYNEQFF; J gene: TRBJ2-1; CDR3 length: 14; V gene: TRBV24-1; clone size: -; D gene: -
CDR3 DNA: TGTGCCAGCAGTTTCTCGGGGAGCACAGATACGCAGTATTTT; CDR3 protein: CASSFSGSTDTQYF; J gene: TRBJ2-3; CDR3 length: 14; V gene: TRBV28; clone size: once; D gene: -
CDR3 DNA: TGTGCCAGCAGCTTGGGGACAGGTCGGGGTCGGGACTACGAGCAGTACTTC; CDR3 protein: CASSLGTGRGRDYEQYF; J gene: TRBJ2-7; CDR3 length: 17; V gene: TRBV11-3; clone size: -; D gene: TRBD1
CDR3 DNA: TGTGCCAGCAGCTTAGCGGGGACAGGGGGGACCTACGAGCAGTACTTC; CDR3 protein: CASSLAGTGGTYEQYF; J gene: TRBJ2-7; CDR3 length: 16; V gene: TRBV7-2; clone size: -; D gene: TRBD1